This TCR beta chain was sequenced during a study of T cells in localized non-small cell lung cancer. Concerning this clone itself: The antigen is not known.

The germline V gene encodes CDR1 SGHTA and CDR2 FQGTGA. V trimming: 6 bases; J trimming: 0 bases; junction bases outside the gene matches: 4. The CDR3 loop spans 16 amino acids. TCRdb's copy holds only in-frame clones and misses some; the assay was immunoSEQ multiplex PCR. The sample has about 41,000 clones; approximately 86% are singletons. Study-wide points: Heterogeneity is still possible, as just one tumor region was sequenced.

This sequence was found in a woman between 18 and 50 years old with stage III lung adenocarcinoma. The specimen was peripheral blood, collected before any cancer treatment. The V gene is TRBV7-3, the J gene TRBJ2-3; TRBD2 aligns across 12 bases. CDR3 residues: CASRFGLAGSTDTQYF. CDR3 in DNA: TGTGCCAGCAGATTCGGACTAGCGGGAAGCACAGATACGCAGTATTTT. Looking up the rest from reference TRBV7-3 and TRBJ2-3 gives the full variable domain: GAGVSQTPSNKVTEKGKYVELRCDPISGHTALYWYRQSLGQGPEFLIYFQGTGAADDSGLPNDRFFAVRPEGSVSTLKIQRTERGDSAVYLCASRFGLAGSTDTQYFGPGTRLTVL.